One TCR beta chain is described in this entry. Antigen: not known. These data originate in a study of T cells in tumors after PD-1 blockade. Study at large: Either cemiplimab 350 mg every 2 weeks or pembrolizumab 200 mg every 3 weeks was given. A subset received ongoing vismodegib 150 mg daily alongside anti-PD-1 therapy. On average, peripheral blood gave around 110,000 TCR templates and about 40,000 unique clonotypes.

General study results and limits: Peripheral recruitment is suggested, as some novel exhausted tumor clones were in pre-treatment blood.

Libraries were prepared by immunoSEQ multiplex PCR; TCRdb keeps only in-frame clonotypes and omits some of them. The table shows about 47,000 clones, with 75% to 85% occurring only once. Germline CDR1 is SGHTA and CDR2 is FQGNSA. The length of the CDR3 is 15 residues. Trimming at V came to 5 bases and at J to 4 bases, leaving 5 bases not matched to a gene. The material was PBMCs, obtained before anti-PD-1 treatment. This TCR came from a human donor with basal cell carcinoma. J is TRBJ2-3 and V is TRBV7-2; 11 nucleotides line up with TRBD2. The CDR3 DNA reads TGTGCCAGCAGCACACTAGCGGGAGTGGCAGATACGCAGTATTTT. It encodes CASSTLAGVADTQYF.